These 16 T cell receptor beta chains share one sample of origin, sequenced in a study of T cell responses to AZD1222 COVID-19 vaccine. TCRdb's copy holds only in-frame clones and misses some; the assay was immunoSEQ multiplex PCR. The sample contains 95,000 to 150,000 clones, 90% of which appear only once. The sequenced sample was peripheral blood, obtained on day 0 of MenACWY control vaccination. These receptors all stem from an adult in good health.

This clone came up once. The DNA for the CDR3 is TGTGCCAGTAGTACTAACAGGGGGGCTAGCAATCAGCCCCAGCATTTT. Its protein is CASSTNRGASNQPQHF. The chain has TRBV19 and TRBJ1-5; TRBD1 agrees at 8 bases. Unmatched junction bases numbered 5, after V lost 4 bases and J lost 0 bases. The CDR3 is 16 amino acids. CDR1 LNHDA and CDR2 SQIVND come from the germline V gene (reference sequence).

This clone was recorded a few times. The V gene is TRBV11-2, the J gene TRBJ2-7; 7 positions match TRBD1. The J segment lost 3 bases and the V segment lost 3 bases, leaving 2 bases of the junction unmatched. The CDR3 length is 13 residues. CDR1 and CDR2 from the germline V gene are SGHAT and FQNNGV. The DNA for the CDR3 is TGTGCCAGCAGCTTCTGGGACAGCTACGAGCAGTACGTC. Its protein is CASSFWDSYEQYV.

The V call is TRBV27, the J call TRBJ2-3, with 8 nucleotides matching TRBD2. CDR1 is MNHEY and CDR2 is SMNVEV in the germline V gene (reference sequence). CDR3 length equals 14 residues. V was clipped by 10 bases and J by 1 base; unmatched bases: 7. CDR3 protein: CATRGGLGTDTQYF. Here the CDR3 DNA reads TGTGCCACCCGGGGGGGACTCGGCACAGATACGCAGTATTTT.

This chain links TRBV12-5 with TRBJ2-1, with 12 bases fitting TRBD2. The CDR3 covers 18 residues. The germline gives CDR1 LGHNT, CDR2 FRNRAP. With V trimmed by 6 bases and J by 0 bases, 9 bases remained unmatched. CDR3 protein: CASGPGTSGQSSYNEQFF. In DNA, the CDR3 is TGTGCTAGTGGCCCCGGGACTAGCGGGCAGAGCTCCTACAATGAGCAGTTCTTC.

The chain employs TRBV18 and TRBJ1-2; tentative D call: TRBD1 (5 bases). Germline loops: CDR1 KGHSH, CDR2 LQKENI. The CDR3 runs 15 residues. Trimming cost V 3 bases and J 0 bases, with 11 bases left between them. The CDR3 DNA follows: TGTGCCAGCTCACCCCGGGGGACTCCTAACTATGGCTACACCTTC. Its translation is CASSPRGTPNYGYTF. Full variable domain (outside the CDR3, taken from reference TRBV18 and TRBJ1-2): NAGVMQNPRHLVRRRGQEARLRCSPMKGHSHVYWYRQLPEEGLKFMVYLQKENIIDESGMPKERFSAEFPKEGPSILRIQQVVRGDSAAYFCASSPRGTPNYGYTFGSGTRLTVV.

The CDR3 reads CASSSLTGTNYGYTF. The CDR3 DNA sequence: TGTGCCAGCAGCTCGCTCACAGGGACCAACTATGGCTACACCTTC. V usage is TRBV7-9 and J usage is TRBJ1-2, with D tentatively TRBD1 (6 bases). Trimming took off 4 bases at V and 2 bases at J, with 14 bases between the two ends. From germline, CDR1 is SEHNR and CDR2 FQNEAQ (reference sequence). CDR3 length: 15 residues.

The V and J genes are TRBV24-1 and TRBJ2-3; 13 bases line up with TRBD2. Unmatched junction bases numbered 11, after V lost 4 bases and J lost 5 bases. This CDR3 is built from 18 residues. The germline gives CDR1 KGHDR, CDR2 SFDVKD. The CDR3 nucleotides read TGTGCCACCAGTGACCGGGCCGAACTAGCGGGGGGGAAAGATACGCAGTATTTT. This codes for CATSDRAELAGGKDTQYF.

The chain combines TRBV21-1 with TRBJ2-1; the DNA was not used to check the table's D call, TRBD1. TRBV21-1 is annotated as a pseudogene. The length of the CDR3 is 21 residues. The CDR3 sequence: CASREMGQAEEGMRAYNEQFF. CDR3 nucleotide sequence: TGTGCCAGCAGGGAAATGGGACAGGCCGAAGAGGGGATGCGGGCTTACAATGAGCAGTTCTTC.

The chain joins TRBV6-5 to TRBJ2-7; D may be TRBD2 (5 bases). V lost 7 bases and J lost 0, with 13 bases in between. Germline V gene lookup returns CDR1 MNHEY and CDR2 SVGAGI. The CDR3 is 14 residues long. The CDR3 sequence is CASTVGVGSYEQYF. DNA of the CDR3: TGTGCCAGCACGGTGGGAGTGGGCTCCTACGAGCAGTACTTC.

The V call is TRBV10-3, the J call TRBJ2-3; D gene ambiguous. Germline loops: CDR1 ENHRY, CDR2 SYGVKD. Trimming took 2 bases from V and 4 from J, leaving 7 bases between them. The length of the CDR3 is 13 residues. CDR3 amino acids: CAISERMADTQYF. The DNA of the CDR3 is TGTGCCATCAGTGAGAGGATGGCAGATACGCAGTATTTT.

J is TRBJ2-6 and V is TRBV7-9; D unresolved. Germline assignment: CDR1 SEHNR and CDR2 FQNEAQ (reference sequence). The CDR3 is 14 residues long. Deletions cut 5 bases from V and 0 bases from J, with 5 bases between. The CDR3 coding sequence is TGTGCCAGCAGCGCAATCTCTGGGGCCAACGTCCTGACTTTC. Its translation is CASSAISGANVLTF.

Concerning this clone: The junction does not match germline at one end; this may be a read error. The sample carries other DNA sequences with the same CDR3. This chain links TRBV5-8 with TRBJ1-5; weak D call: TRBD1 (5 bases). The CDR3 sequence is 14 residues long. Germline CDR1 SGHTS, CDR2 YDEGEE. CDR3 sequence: CASRRQISNQPQHF. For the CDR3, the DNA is TGTGCCAGCAGAAGACAGATTAGCAATCAGCCCCAACATTTT. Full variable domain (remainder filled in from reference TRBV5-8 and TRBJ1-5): EAGVTQSPTHLIKTRGQQATLRCSPISGHTSVYWYQQALGLGLQFLLWYDEGEERNRGNFPPRFSGRQFPNYSSELNVNALELEDSALYLCASRRQISNQPQHFGDGTRLSIL.

As DNA, the CDR3 is TGTGCCAGCGAGGAGTCGGGCGAAGCTTTCTTT. Translation gives CASEESGEAFF. The V call is TRBV2, the J call TRBJ1-1, with D unresolved. CDR1 and CDR2 (germline): SNHLY, FYNNEI. V was trimmed by 8 bases and J by 8 bases, leaving 12 bases between them. The CDR3 covers 11 residues.

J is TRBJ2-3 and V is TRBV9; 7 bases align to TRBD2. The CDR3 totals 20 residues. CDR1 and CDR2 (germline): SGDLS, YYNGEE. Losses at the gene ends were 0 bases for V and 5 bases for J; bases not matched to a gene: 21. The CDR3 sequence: CASSVGPSQGASGSRDTQYF. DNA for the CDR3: TGTGCCAGCAGCGTAGGCCCTTCTCAAGGGGCTAGCGGATCAAGAGATACGCAGTATTTT.

The CDR3 DNA is TGTGCCATCAAAATGGGAGGCCGGGCCCCTAGTTACGAGCAGTACTTC. Translated, it gives CAIKMGGRAPSYEQYF. The chain combines TRBV10-3 with TRBJ2-7; the D gene is possibly TRBD2 (6 bases). The CDR3 has 16 residues. CDR1 ENHRY and CDR2 SYGVKD come from the germline V gene. Trimming shortened V by 7 bases and J by 4 bases, and 23 bases separated the two germline ends.

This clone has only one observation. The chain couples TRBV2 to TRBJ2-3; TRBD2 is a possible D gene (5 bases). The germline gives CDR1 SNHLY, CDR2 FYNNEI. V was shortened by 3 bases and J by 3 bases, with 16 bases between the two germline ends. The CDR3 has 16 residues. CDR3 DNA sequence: TGTGCCAGCAGTGAGGGGTCGGGAACAAAGACAGATACGCAGTATTTT. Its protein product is CASSEGSGTKTDTQYF.